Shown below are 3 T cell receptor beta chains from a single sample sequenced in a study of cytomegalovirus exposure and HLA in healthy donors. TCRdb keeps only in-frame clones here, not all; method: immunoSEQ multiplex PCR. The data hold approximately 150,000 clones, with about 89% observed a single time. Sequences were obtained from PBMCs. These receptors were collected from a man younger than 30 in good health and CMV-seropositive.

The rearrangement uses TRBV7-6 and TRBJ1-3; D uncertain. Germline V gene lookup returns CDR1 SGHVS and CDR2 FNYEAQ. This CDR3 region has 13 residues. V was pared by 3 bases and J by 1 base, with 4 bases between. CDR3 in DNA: TGTGCCAGCAGCTTGCGTTCTGGAAACACCATATATTTT. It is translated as CASSLRSGNTIYF.

CDR3 in amino acids: CASSPTAGDNEQFF. CDR3 DNA: TGTGCCAGCTCACCTACTGCGGGGGACAATGAGCAGTTCTTC. This chain connects TRBV18 to TRBJ2-1; 7 positions match TRBD2. Germline V gene data show CDR1 as KGHSH and CDR2 as LQKENI. CDR3 length: 14 residues. Trimming cost V 3 bases and J 5 bases; bases outside gene matches: 4.

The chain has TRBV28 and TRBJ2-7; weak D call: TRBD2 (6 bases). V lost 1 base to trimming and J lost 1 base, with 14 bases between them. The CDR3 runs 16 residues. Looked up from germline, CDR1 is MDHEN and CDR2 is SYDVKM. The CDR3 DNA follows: TGTGCCAGCAGTTTATTGGGTCGGGGAGGATCCTACGAGCAGTACTTC. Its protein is CASSLLGRGGSYEQYF.